This T cell receptor (beta chain) is drawn from a study of vaccination effects on CD4 cells after COVID-19. General observations from the study: Healthy vaccinees' vaccine-induced clones included only 1 of 255 that recognized common cold coronaviruses. Marked clonal contraction was seen late after vaccination (in both infection- and vaccine-induced clones).

In the case of this clone: What it recognizes is unknown.

Trimming removed 2 bases from V and 4 bases from J, with 9 bases in between. The CDR3 has 14 amino acids. Germline lookup yields CDR1 SGHTA and CDR2 FQGNSA. Clones were sequenced by immunoSEQ multiplex PCR, and TCRdb holds only the in-frame ones, with some missing. The sample consists of around 32,000 clones, about 70% of them appearing once. ViraFEST expansion of antigen-specific CD4+ T cells with viral peptide pools preceded sequencing. Having been cultured for 9 to 11 days, the cells underwent CD4+ T cell isolation. Participants were vaccinated with two doses of either the BNT162b2 or mRNA-1273 vaccine. Every well housed approximately 2.2 million PBMC, which grew in culture alongside 8.5 to 10 IU/ml IL-2 and 10 ug/ml peptides.

The TCR sequence derives from a human donor who received a COVID-19 vaccine. Sequencing used CD4+ T cells from PBMCs cultured with HCoV-229E spike peptides, obtained after COVID-19 vaccination. The chain employs TRBV7-2 and TRBJ1-5; D possibly corresponds to TRBD1 (5 bases). CDR3 sequence: CASSLQGVNQPQHF. The CDR3 DNA is TGTGCCAGCAGCTTACAAGGGGTGAATCAGCCCCAGCATTTT.